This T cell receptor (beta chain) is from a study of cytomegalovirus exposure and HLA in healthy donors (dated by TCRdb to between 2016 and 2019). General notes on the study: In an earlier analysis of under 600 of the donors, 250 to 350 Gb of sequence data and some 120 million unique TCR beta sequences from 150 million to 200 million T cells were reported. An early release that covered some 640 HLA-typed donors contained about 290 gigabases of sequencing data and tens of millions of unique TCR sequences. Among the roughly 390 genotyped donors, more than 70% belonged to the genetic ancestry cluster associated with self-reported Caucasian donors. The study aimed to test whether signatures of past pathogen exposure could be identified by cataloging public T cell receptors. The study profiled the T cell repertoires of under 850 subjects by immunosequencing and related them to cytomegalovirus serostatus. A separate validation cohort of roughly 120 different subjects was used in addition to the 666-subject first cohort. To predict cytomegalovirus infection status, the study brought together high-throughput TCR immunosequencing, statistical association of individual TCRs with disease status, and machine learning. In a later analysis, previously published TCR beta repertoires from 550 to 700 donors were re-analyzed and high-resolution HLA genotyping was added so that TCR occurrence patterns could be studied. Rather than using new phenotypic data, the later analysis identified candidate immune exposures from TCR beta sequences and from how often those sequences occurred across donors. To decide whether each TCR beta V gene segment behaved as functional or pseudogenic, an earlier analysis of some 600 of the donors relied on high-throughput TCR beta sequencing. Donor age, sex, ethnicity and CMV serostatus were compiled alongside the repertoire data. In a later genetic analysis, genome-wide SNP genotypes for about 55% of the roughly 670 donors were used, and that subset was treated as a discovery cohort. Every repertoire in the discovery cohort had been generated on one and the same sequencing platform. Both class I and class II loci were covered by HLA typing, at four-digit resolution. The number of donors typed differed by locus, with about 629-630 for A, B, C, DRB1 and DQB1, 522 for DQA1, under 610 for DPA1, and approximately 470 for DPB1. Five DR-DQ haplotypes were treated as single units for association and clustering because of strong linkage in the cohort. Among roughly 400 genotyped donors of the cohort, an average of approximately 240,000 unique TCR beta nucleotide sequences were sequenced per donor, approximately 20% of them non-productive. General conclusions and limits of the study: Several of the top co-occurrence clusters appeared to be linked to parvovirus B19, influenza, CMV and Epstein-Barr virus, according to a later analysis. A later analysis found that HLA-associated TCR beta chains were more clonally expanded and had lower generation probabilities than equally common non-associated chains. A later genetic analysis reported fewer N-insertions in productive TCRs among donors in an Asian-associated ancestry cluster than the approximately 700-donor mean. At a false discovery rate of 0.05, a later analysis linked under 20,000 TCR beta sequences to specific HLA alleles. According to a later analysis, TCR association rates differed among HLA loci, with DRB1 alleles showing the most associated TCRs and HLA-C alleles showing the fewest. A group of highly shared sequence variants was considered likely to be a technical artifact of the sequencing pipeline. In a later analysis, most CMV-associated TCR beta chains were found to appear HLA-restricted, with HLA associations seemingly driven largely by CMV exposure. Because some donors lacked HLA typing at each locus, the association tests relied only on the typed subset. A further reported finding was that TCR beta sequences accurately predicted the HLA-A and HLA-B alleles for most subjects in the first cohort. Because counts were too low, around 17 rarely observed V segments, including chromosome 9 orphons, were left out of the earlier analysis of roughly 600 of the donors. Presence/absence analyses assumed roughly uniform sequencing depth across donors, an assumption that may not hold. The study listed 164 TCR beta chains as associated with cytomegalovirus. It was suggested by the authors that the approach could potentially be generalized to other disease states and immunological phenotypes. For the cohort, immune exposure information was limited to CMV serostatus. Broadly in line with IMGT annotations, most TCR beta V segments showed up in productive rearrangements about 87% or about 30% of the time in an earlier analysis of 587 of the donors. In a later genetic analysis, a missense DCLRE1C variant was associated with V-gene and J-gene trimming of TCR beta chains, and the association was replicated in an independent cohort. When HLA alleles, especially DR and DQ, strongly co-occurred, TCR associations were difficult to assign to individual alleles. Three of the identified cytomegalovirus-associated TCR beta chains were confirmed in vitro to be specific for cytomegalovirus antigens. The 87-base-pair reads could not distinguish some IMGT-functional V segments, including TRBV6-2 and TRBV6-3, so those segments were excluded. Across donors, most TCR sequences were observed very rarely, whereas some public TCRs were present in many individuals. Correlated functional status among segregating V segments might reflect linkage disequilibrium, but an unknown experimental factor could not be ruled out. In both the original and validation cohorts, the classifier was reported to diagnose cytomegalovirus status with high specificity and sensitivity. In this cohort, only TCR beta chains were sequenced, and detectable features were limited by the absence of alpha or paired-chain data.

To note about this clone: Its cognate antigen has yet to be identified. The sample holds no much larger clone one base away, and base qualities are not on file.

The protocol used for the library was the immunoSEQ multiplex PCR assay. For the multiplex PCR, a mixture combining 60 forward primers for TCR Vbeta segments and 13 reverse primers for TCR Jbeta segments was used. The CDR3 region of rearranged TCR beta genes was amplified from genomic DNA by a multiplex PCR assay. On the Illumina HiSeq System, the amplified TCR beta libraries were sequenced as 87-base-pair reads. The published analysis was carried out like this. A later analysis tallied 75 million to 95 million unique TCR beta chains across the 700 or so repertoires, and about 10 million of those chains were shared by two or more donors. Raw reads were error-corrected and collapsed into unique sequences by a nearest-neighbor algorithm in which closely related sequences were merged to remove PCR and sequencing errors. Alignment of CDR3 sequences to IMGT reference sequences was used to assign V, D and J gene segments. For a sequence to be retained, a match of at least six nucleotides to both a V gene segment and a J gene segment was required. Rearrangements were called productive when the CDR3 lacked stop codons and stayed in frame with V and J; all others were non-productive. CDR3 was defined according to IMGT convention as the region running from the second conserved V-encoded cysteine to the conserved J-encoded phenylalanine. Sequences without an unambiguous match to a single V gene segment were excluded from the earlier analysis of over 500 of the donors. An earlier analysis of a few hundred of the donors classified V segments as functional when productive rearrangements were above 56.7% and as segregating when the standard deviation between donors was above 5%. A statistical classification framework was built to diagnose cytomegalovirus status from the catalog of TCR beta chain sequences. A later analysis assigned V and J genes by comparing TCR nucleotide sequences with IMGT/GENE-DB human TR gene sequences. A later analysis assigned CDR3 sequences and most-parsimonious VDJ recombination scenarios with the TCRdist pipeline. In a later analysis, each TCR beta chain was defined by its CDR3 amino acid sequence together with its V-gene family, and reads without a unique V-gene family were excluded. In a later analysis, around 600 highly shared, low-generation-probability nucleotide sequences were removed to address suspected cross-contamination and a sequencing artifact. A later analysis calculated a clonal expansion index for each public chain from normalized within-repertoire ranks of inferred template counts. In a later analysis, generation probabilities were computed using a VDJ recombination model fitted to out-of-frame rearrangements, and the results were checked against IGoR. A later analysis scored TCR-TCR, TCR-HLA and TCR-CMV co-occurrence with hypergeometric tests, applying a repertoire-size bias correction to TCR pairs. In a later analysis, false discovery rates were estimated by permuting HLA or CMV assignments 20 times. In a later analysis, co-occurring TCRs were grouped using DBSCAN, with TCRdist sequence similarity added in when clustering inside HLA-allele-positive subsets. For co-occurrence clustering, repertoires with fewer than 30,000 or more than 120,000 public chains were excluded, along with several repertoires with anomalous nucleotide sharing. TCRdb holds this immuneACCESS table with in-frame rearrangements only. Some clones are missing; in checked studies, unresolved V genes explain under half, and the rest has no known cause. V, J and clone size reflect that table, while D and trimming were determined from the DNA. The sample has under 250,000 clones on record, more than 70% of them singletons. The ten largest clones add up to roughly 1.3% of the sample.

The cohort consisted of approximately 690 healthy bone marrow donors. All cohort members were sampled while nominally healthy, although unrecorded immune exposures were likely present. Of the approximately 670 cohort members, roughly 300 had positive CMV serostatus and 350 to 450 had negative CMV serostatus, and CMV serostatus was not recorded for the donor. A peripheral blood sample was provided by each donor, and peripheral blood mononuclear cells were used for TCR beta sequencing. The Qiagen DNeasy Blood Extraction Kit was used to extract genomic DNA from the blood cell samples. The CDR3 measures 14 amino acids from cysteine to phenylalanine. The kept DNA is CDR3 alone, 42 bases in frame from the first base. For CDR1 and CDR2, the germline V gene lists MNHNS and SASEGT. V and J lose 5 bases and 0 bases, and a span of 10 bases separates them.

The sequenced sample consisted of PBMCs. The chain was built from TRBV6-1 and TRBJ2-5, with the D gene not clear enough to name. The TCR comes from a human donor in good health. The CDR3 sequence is CASSSLGHQETQYF. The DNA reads TGTGCCAGCAGTTCCCTCGGTCACCAAGAGACCCAGTACTTC.